A single sample gave rise to the 17 T cell receptor beta chains below, sequenced in a study of cytomegalovirus exposure and HLA in healthy donors. The PCR was carried out with 60 Vbeta primers and 13 Jbeta primers. This table comes from immunoSEQ multiplex PCR, and its TCRdb copy is limited to in-frame clones, with some not included. Here the sample spans over 150,000 clones, more than 80% being singletons. The material sequenced was PBMCs. These receptor sequences come from a male donor in good health and CMV-seronegative.

The chain joins TRBV18 to TRBJ2-7, with 7 bases identical to TRBD1. The CDR3 covers 15 residues. From germline, CDR1 is KGHSH and CDR2 LQKENI. The trim removed 0 bases at V and 3 bases at J, leaving 5 bases unmatched. The CDR3 loop reads CASSPPDRDSYEQYF. DNA of the CDR3: TGTGCCAGCTCACCACCTGACCGGGACAGCTACGAGCAGTACTTC. Based on the CDR3 plus reference TRBV18 and TRBJ2-7, the full variable domain is NAGVMQNPRHLVRRRGQEARLRCSPMKGHSHVYWYRQLPEEGLKFMVYLQKENIIDESGMPKERFSAEFPKEGPSILRIQQVVRGDSAAYFCASSPPDRDSYEQYFGPGTRLTVT.

This chain connects TRBV15 to TRBJ1-6, with D unclear. The CDR3 is made up of 18 amino acids. Trimming pared 1 base from V and 0 bases from J, leaving 13 bases between. Per germline, CDR1 LNHNV and CDR2 YYDKDF (reference sequence). The DNA of the CDR3 is TGTGCCACCAGCAGAGGTGAGCGGAGAAGCTCCTATAATTCACCCCTCCACTTT. It translates to CATSRGERRSSYNSPLHF.

The sample holds a few counts of this clone. This chain connects TRBV19 to TRBJ2-2, with 8 bases matching TRBD2. Germline assignment: CDR1 LNHDA and CDR2 SQIVND (reference sequence). This CDR3 has 15 residues. The V segment lost 4 bases and the J segment 5 bases; nucleotides outside the gene matches: 6. CDR3 sequence: CASSTLGGATGELFF. The CDR3 nucleotides are TGTGCCAGTAGTACCCTCGGGGGGGCGACCGGGGAGCTGTTTTTT.

The chain couples TRBV5-1 to TRBJ1-2; weak D call: TRBD1 (6 bases). This CDR3 region has 12 residues. V lost 4 bases, J lost 7 bases, and 11 bases lay in between. From germline, CDR1 is SGHRS and CDR2 YFSETQ. CDR3 loop: CASSIRGTGYTF. DNA for the CDR3: TGCGCCAGCAGCATCAGGGGAACTGGCTACACCTTC.

This chain joins TRBV7-3 and TRBJ2-1; D unresolved. Per the germline V gene, CDR1 is SGHTA and CDR2 is FQGTGA. The CDR3 spans 16 residues. Trimming cost V 1 base and J 0 bases, with 10 bases left between them. The chain's CDR3 is CASSLMAQSSYNEQFF. DNA for the CDR3: TGTGCCAGCAGCTTAATGGCCCAAAGCTCCTACAATGAGCAGTTCTTC.

This clone was detected once. DNA for the CDR3: TGTGCCAGCAGCTTGTCAGGGACTGGAAACACCATATATTTT. Translation gives CASSLSGTGNTIYF. The rearrangement links TRBV11-2 to TRBJ1-3, with D tentatively TRBD1 (5 bases). Germline V gives CDR1 SGHAT, CDR2 FQNNGV. V lost 3 bases and J lost 2, with 8 bases in between. This CDR3 comprises 14 residues.

The chain is built from TRBV2 and TRBJ2-5; possibly TRBD1 for D (6 bases). The CDR3 runs 13 residues. With 8 bases removed from V and 4 bases from J, the gap between germline ends came to 14 bases. Per the germline V gene, CDR1 is SNHLY and CDR2 is FYNNEI. The CDR3 coding sequence is TGTGCCAGCGGACAGATTAATCGAGAGACCCAGTACTTC. This translates into CASGQINRETQYF.

J is TRBJ2-2 and V is TRBV28; 10 bases line up with TRBD2. Germline V gene lookup returns CDR1 MDHEN and CDR2 SYDVKM. CDR3 length: 16 amino acids. Losses at the gene ends were 6 bases for V and 2 bases for J; bases not matched to a gene: 6. The CDR3 sequence: CASRTGLAANTGELFF. The CDR3 DNA follows: TGTGCCAGCAGAACTGGACTAGCGGCTAACACCGGGGAGCTGTTTTTT.

In the case of this clone: At one end, the junction sequence differs from germline, possibly due to a read error. The chain couples TRBV28 to TRBJ1-2, with a tentative D call TRBD1 (6 bases). The length of the CDR3 is 15 residues. Per germline, CDR1 MDHEN and CDR2 SYDVKM. The CDR3 is CASSHIEQGVYGYPF. In DNA form, the CDR3 reads TGTGCCAGCAGCCACATCGAACAGGGTGTCTACGGCTACCCCTTC.

The sample holds a few counts of this clone. This chain links TRBV7-2 with TRBJ2-5, with 11 nucleotides matching TRBD1. CDR1 and CDR2 from the germline V gene are SGHTA and FQGNSA. The CDR3 contains 16 residues. With V trimmed by 8 bases and J by 4 bases, 12 bases remained unmatched. The CDR3 loop is CASATTRTGGGETQYF. CDR3 in DNA: TGTGCCAGCGCAACAACACGGACAGGGGGCGGAGAGACCCAGTACTTC.

The chain has TRBV19 and TRBJ1-4; 9 bases align to TRBD1. CDR3 length equals 15 residues. The ends lost 5 bases at V and 7 bases at J; junction bases unmatched: 8. Germline CDR1 and CDR2: LNHDA and SQIVND (reference sequence). CDR3 loop: CASSSRDRVFEKLFF. The CDR3 DNA is TGTGCCAGTAGTTCTCGGGACAGGGTATTTGAAAAACTGTTTTTT.

As DNA, the CDR3 is TGTGCCAGCAGCTATAGTGGGACAGGGAGGGGTCAGCCCCAGCATTTT. Translated, it gives CASSYSGTGRGQPQHF. J is TRBJ1-5 and V is TRBV7-8; TRBD1 matches 9 bases. Germline V CDR1 and CDR2: SGHVS, FQNEAQ. CDR3 length equals 16 residues. V was clipped by 4 bases and J by 6 bases; unmatched bases: 10.

CDR3 sequence: CASSLGLAPTYNEQFF. The DNA for the CDR3 is TGTGCCAGCAGCCTCGGACTAGCGCCAACCTACAATGAGCAGTTCTTC. The V and J genes are TRBV4-2 and TRBJ2-1, with TRBD2 identical over 9 bases. This CDR3 comprises 16 residues. V dropped 4 bases and J dropped 2; count of bases not matched to a gene: 6. From germline, CDR1 is LGHNA and CDR2 YNFKEQ.

This clone has only one observation. The chain uses TRBV2 and TRBJ1-2; TRBD1 might be the D (6 bases). Trimming took off 0 bases at V and 4 bases at J, with 9 bases between the two ends. Germline V gene sequence: CDR1 SNHLY, CDR2 FYNNEI. This CDR3 region has 14 residues. CDR3 protein: CASSEARQAYGYTF. CDR3 DNA sequence: TGTGCCAGCAGTGAAGCGCGACAGGCCTATGGCTACACCTTC.

The V call is TRBV9, the J call TRBJ2-1; possibly TRBD2 for D (7 bases). The CDR3 loop spans 17 amino acids. The ends were cut back, 2 bases at V and 7 bases at J, with 22 bases in the middle. Germline CDR1 and CDR2: SGDLS and YYNGEE. CDR3 sequence: CASSVDLGAGVKNEQFF. The CDR3 region has the DNA TGTGCCAGCAGCGTCGACCTGGGGGCGGGAGTGAAGAATGAGCAGTTCTTC.

The rearrangement joins TRBV4-3 to TRBJ1-2, with a weak D call TRBD1 (5 bases). Trimming stripped 0 bases from V and 4 bases from J, with 9 bases between. The CDR3 totals 14 residues. The germline gives CDR1 LGHNA, CDR2 YSLEER. The DNA for the CDR3 is TGCGCCAGCAGCCAAGACGGGACTCTCTATGGCTACACCTTC. It yields the protein CASSQDGTLYGYTF.

This rearrangement joins TRBV7-9 to TRBJ2-3; no clear D. Germline lookup yields CDR1 SEHNR and CDR2 FQNEAQ (reference sequence). Trimming stripped 6 bases from V and 5 bases from J, with 9 bases between. The CDR3 is 12 amino acids. CDR3 sequence (DNA): TGTGCCAGCAGTATAGATGAAGATACGCAGTATTTT. It codes for CASSIDEDTQYF.